This paragraph reports one T cell receptor beta chain. The sample belongs to a study of T-cell reconstitution after alpha-beta-depleted transplantation in children. The germline CDR1 and CDR2 sequences are SGHRS and YFSETQ. This CDR3 has 16 residues. V gave up 3 bases and J gave up 1 base; unmatched junction bases: 8. The library targeted TCRbeta and was prepared with unique molecular identifiers. TCRdb ran MiXCR on the PCR reads and lists one entry per CDR3 protein. The table lists hundreds of thousands of distinct CDR3 sequences, about a sixth of them singletons, with around two fifths in the top ten.

The sample here was PBMCs, mostly from graft donor cells, taken 360 days after TCRalphabeta/CD19-depleted stem cell transplant. The chain couples TRBV5-1 to TRBJ1-1, with 8 positions matching TRBD1. The source is a male patient under 10 years old who had a stem cell transplant for acute lymphoblastic leukemia, so the T cells may come from the graft donor. As DNA, the CDR3 is TGCGCCAGCAGCTCTCCTCAGGGGGCGCGGAACACTGAAGCTTTCTTT. Its protein is CASSSPQGARNTEAFF.